This TCR beta chain was recorded in a study of control samples from healthy donors and cancer patients. Clones were sequenced by immunoSEQ multiplex PCR, and TCRdb holds only the in-frame ones, with some missing. Its table lists 150,000 to 200,000 clones. Germline lookup yields CDR1 SGHRS and CDR2 YFSETQ. This CDR3 is 15 amino acids long. J was trimmed by 1 base and V by 5 bases; bases with no gene match: 8. The source is a woman in her 30s in good health. The chain joins TRBV5-1 to TRBJ1-1; 7 bases are a match to TRBD1. The sample taken for sequencing was blood. CDR3: CASRPPGQPNTEAFF. The CDR3 nucleotides read TGCGCCAGCAGACCACCGGGACAGCCGAACACTGAAGCTTTCTTT.